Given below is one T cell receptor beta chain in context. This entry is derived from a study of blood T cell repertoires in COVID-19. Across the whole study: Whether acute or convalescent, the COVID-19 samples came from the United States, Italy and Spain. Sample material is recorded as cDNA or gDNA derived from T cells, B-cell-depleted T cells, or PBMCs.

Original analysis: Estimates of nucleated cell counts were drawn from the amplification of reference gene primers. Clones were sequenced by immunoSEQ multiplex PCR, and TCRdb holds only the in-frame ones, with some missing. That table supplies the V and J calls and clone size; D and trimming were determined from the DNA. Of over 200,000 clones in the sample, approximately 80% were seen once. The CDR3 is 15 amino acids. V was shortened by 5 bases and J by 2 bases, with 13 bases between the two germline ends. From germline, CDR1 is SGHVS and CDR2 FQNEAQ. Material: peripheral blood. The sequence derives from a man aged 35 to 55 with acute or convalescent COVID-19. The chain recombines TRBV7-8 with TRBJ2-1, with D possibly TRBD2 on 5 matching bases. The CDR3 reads CASSLDSRTYNEQFF. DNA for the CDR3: TGTGCCAGCAGCCTGGACTCCAGAACCTACAATGAGCAGTTCTTC. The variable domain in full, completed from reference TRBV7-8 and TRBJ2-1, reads GAGVSQSPRYKVAKRGQDVALRCDPISGHVSLFWYQQALGQGPEFLTYFQNEAQLDKSGLPSDRFFAERPEGSVSTLKIQRTQQEDSAVYLCASSLDSRTYNEQFFGPGTRLTVL.